The 30 T cell receptor beta chains in this list originate from one sample, sequenced in a study of blood T cell repertoires in COVID-19. Repertoires were generated with immunoSEQ multiplex PCR, while TCRdb's copy carries only in-frame clones and drops some. The sample carries 400,000 to 450,000 clones, 86% recorded once. Sequencing was performed on peripheral blood. Source of these receptors: a woman under 40 with active or convalescent COVID-19.

A few counts support this clone. V and J are TRBV11-2 and TRBJ1-2; 7 bases are a match to TRBD1. Per the germline V gene, CDR1 is SGHAT and CDR2 is FQNNGV. The CDR3 is 17 amino acids. V shed 0 bases, J shed 0 bases, and the junction held 7 bases outside the gene matches. In DNA, the CDR3 is TGTGCCAGCAGCTTAGAAGCAAGACAGGGACCTAACTATGGCTACACCTTC. As protein: CASSLEARQGPNYGYTF.

The rearrangement links TRBV7-8 to TRBJ1-1; possibly TRBD1 for D (5 bases). The V and J ends lost 2 bases and 1 base respectively, with 17 bases between them. The V gene's germline CDR1 is SGHVS and CDR2 FQNEAQ. The CDR3 is 17 residues long. CDR3 in amino acids: CASSLFGGERENTEAFF. In DNA, the CDR3 is TGTGCCAGCAGCTTATTCGGGGGAGAAAGGGAGAACACTGAAGCTTTCTTT.

J is TRBJ1-2 and V is TRBV7-8; D is uncertain. The germline V gene encodes CDR1 SGHVS and CDR2 FQNEAQ. The V and J ends lost 5 bases and 4 bases respectively, with 17 bases between them. This CDR3 contains 15 residues. CDR3 region: CASSQNRWSVYGYTF. The CDR3 nucleotides read TGTGCCAGCAGCCAAAATCGGTGGTCGGTCTATGGCTACACCTTC.

The chain couples TRBV10-3 to TRBJ1-3; D is perhaps TRBD1 (5 bases). Between the trimmed V and J ends, which lost 6 bases and 0 bases, there was a span of 15 bases. This CDR3 comprises 16 residues. Germline V gene data show CDR1 as ENHRY and CDR2 as SYGVKD. This CDR3 reads CAIRGGLGLSGNTIYF. Here the CDR3 DNA reads TGTGCCATCAGGGGGGGACTTGGACTCTCTGGAAACACCATATATTTT.

The V and J genes are TRBV28 and TRBJ1-2; 7 bases are a match to TRBD1. The V gene's germline CDR1 is MDHEN and CDR2 SYDVKM. The CDR3 runs 15 residues. After removal of 6 bases from V and 5 bases from J, the junction contained 12 bases not matched to a gene. The CDR3 protein is CASSFTGTAYYGYTF. CDR3 nucleotide sequence: TGTGCCAGCAGCTTTACCGGGACAGCGTATTATGGCTACACCTTC.

The chain carries TRBV2 and TRBJ1-6; D gene unclear. The ends were cut back, 7 bases at V and 0 bases at J, with 10 bases in the middle. CDR1 is SNHLY, CDR2 FYNNEI, per germline. This CDR3 has 15 residues. Here the CDR3 DNA reads TGTGCCAGCACGGGAGGGAGCTCCTATAATTCACCCCTCCACTTT. Translated: CASTGGSSYNSPLHF.

The chain is built from TRBV27 and TRBJ2-1, with TRBD2 matching 12 bases. The CDR3 is made up of 17 amino acids. Per the germline V gene, CDR1 is MNHEY and CDR2 is SMNVEV (reference sequence). J lost 12 bases, V lost 6 bases, and 18 bases had no gene match. CDR3: CASRGPGVRTSGIRQFF. The CDR3 nucleotides read TGTGCCAGCAGAGGGCCTGGGGTTAGGACTAGCGGGATTCGGCAGTTCTTC.

The rearrangement uses TRBV19 and TRBJ1-2, with 9 bases lining up with TRBD1. V dropped 5 bases and J dropped 3; count of bases not matched to a gene: 7. Germline loops: CDR1 LNHDA, CDR2 SQIVND (reference sequence). This CDR3 region has 15 residues. The CDR3 loop reads CASSDIQGADYGYTF. CDR3 in DNA: TGTGCCAGTAGTGACATACAGGGGGCGGACTATGGCTACACCTTC. The whole variable domain, filled in from reference TRBV19 and TRBJ1-2, reads DGGITQSPKYLFRKEGQNVTLSCEQNLNHDAMYWYRQDPGQGLRLIYYSQIVNDFQKGDIAEGYSVSREKKESFPLTVTSAQKNPTAFYLCASSDIQGADYGYTFGSGTRLTVV.

This chain links TRBV2 with TRBJ2-7; possibly TRBD1 for D (6 bases). The length of the CDR3 is 15 residues. Germline V gene sequence: CDR1 SNHLY, CDR2 FYNNEI. The germline V and J ends were trimmed by 5 bases and 3 bases, with 17 bases remaining between them. In nucleotides, the CDR3 is TGTGCCAGCAGTCCAACAGGGCCGTCTGACTACGAGCAGTACTTC. Translated: CASSPTGPSDYEQYF.

The chain uses TRBV2 and TRBJ1-4; TRBD1 matches 7 bases. J gave up 0 bases and V 7 bases, and 5 bases lay outside the gene matches. CDR1 SNHLY and CDR2 FYNNEI come from the germline V gene. The CDR3 covers 15 residues. The CDR3 here is CASTSRGATNEKLFF. The CDR3 coding sequence is TGTGCCAGCACTTCCAGGGGGGCAACTAATGAAAAACTGTTTTTT.

This clone was observed a handful of times. The V gene is TRBV20-1, the J gene TRBJ1-1, with D perhaps matching TRBD1 (5 bases). The germline CDR1 and CDR2 sequences are DFQATT and SNEGSKA (reference sequence). The CDR3 length is 14 residues. V lost 3 bases and J 2 bases, leaving 13 bases between the germline ends. The DNA of the CDR3 is TGCAGTGCTAGTACTGACAGCTTAAACACTGAAGCTTTCTTT. Amino acid sequence: CSASTDSLNTEAFF.

This rearrangement joins TRBV2 to TRBJ1-2; D might be TRBD1 (6 bases). This CDR3 is built from 14 residues. Germline CDR1 SNHLY, CDR2 FYNNEI. The ends were cut back, 6 bases at V and 0 bases at J, with 11 bases in the middle. The CDR3 sequence is CASSADRSNYGYTF. In DNA form, the CDR3 reads TGTGCCAGCAGCGCGGACAGATCTAACTATGGCTACACCTTC.

The J gene is TRBJ1-2, the V gene TRBV27; 8 bases agree with TRBD1. The CDR3 extends over 14 amino acids. Germline-derived CDR1 and CDR2 are MNHEY and SMNVEV (reference sequence). J gave up 5 bases and V 7 bases, and 9 bases lay outside the gene matches. The CDR3 protein is CASTPRQGLYGYTF. Here the CDR3 DNA reads TGTGCCAGCACCCCGCGACAGGGGTTGTATGGCTACACCTTC.

V usage is TRBV9 and J usage is TRBJ2-2, with 7 bases matching TRBD2. This CDR3 has 16 residues. Germline lookup yields CDR1 SGDLS and CDR2 YYNGEE. Trimming took 0 bases from V and 5 from J; bases not matched to a gene: 7. CDR3 loop: CASSVGASGETGELFF. The CDR3 nucleotides read TGTGCCAGCAGCGTAGGGGCTAGCGGTGAGACCGGGGAGCTGTTTTTT. The variable domain in full, with the rest retrieved from reference TRBV9 and TRBJ2-2, is DSGVTQTPKHLITATGQRVTLRCSPRSGDLSVYWYQQSLDQGLQFLIQYYNGEERAKGNILERFSAQQFPDLHSELNLSSLELGDSALYFCASSVGASGETGELFFGEGSRLTVL.

This rearrangement joins TRBV19 to TRBJ2-1, with 7 bases that match TRBD2. This CDR3 has 16 residues. V lost 0 bases, J lost 4 bases, and 6 bases stayed unmatched. Per the germline V gene, CDR1 is LNHDA and CDR2 is SQIVND (reference sequence). The CDR3: CASSIDGGGYYNEQFF. Written as DNA, the CDR3 is TGTGCCAGTAGTATAGATGGGGGGGGTTATTACAATGAGCAGTTCTTC.

The chain is built from TRBV10-2 and TRBJ1-1; D remains unclear. V dropped 5 bases and J dropped 8 bases, with 9 bases sitting between them. The CDR3 has 11 amino acids. Germline assignment: CDR1 WSHSY and CDR2 SAAADI. The CDR3 bases are TGCGCCAGCAGTCGAGCGTCCGAAGCTTTCTTT. Translation gives CASSRASEAFF.

The rearrangement links TRBV6-5 to TRBJ2-7, with D possibly TRBD1 on 6 matching bases. The CDR3 is made up of 15 amino acids. V was cut by 0 bases and J by 4 bases, with 13 bases left in between. Germline V gene sequence: CDR1 MNHEY, CDR2 SVGAGI. CDR3 loop: CASSYSQRGTYEQYF. CDR3 coding DNA: TGTGCCAGCAGTTACTCCCAAAGGGGGACGTACGAGCAGTACTTC.

The J gene is TRBJ2-7, the V gene TRBV18; the match to TRBD1 covers 10 bases. Per the germline V gene, CDR1 is KGHSH and CDR2 is LQKENI. The length of the CDR3 is 16 residues. The trim removed 3 bases at V and 5 bases at J, leaving 10 bases unmatched. The CDR3 reads CASSPSLTTGGDEQYF. The CDR3 DNA reads TGTGCCAGCTCACCTTCCTTAACGACAGGGGGCGACGAGCAGTACTTC. The whole variable domain, remainder taken from reference TRBV18 and TRBJ2-7, is NAGVMQNPRHLVRRRGQEARLRCSPMKGHSHVYWYRQLPEEGLKFMVYLQKENIIDESGMPKERFSAEFPKEGPSILRIQQVVRGDSAAYFCASSPSLTTGGDEQYFGPGTRLTVT.

The CDR3 spells CATSRDFAGQSHYGYTF. CDR3 nucleotide sequence: TGTGCCACCAGCAGAGATTTTGCAGGACAGAGCCACTATGGCTACACCTTC. The rearrangement joins TRBV15 to TRBJ1-2; tentatively, D is TRBD1 (6 bases). The CDR3 loop spans 17 amino acids. Germline V CDR1 and CDR2: LNHNV, YYDKDF (reference sequence). Trimming took 0 bases from V and 3 from J, leaving 17 bases between them. Looking up the rest from reference TRBV15 and TRBJ1-2 gives the full variable domain: DAMVIQNPRYQVTQFGKPVTLSCSQTLNHNVMYWYQQKSSQAPKLLFHYYDKDFNNEADTPDNFQSRRPNTSFCFLDIRSPGLGDTAMYLCATSRDFAGQSHYGYTFGSGTRLTVV.

The gene calls are TRBV10-3 and TRBJ1-6; 7 bases are a match to TRBD1. This CDR3 spans 15 amino acids. Germline trimming cut 6 bases from V and 1 base from J; bases unmatched to any gene: 3. Germline CDR1 ENHRY, CDR2 SYGVKD. CDR3 nucleotide sequence: TGTGCCATCAGCAGGGGGACGTCCTATAATTCACCCCTCCACTTT. Translation: CAISRGTSYNSPLHF.

The gene calls are TRBV3-1 (or the pseudogene TRBV3-2) and TRBJ1-1; D unclear. Germline V gene sequence: CDR1 LGHDT, CDR2 YNNKEL (reference sequence). V was clipped by 1 base and J by 2 bases, with 8 bases between them. This CDR3 contains 14 residues. The CDR3, as DNA: TGTGCCAGCAGCCAAGGGGCGGGAAACACTGAAGCTTTCTTT. Translating it yields CASSQGAGNTEAFF.

The chain joins TRBV24-1 to TRBJ2-2, with 7 bases aligning to TRBD2. Germline CDR1 KGHDR, CDR2 SFDVKD. V shed 9 bases and J 0 bases; nucleotides not matched to a gene: 6. The CDR3 spans 15 residues. Here the CDR3 DNA reads TGTGCCACCGGGGCCGGGGGGTCGAACACCGGGGAGCTGTTTTTT. Its protein is CATGAGGSNTGELFF.

This clone showed up just a few times. The genes are TRBV20-1 and TRBJ2-3; 7 bases match TRBD2. V was clipped by 3 bases and J by 3 bases; unmatched bases: 9. Germline CDR1 and CDR2: DFQATT and SNEGSKA (reference sequence). The CDR3 is 15 residues long. The CDR3 protein is CSASRREGQTDTQYF. The DNA for the CDR3 is TGCAGTGCTAGTCGGAGGGAGGGCCAGACAGATACGCAGTATTTT.

The V gene is TRBV9, the J gene TRBJ2-5, with 8 nucleotides matching TRBD2. V was pared by 3 bases and J by 5 bases, with 9 bases of the junction left unmatched. There are 15 residues in the CDR3. From germline, CDR1 is SGDLS and CDR2 YYNGEE. CDR3 amino acids: CASSAGTSEGETQYF. In DNA, the CDR3 is TGTGCCAGCAGCGCCGGGACTAGTGAGGGGGAGACCCAGTACTTC.

The rearrangement links TRBV21-1 to TRBJ1-1; the D segment call TRBD1 is taken from the table without a DNA check. TRBV21-1 is marked as a pseudogene. The length of the CDR3 is 19 residues. In DNA, the CDR3 is TGTGCCAGCAGCAAAAAAGGACAGGGGACGCCGTCGCGCCCCACTGAAGCTTTCTTT. As protein: CASSKKGQGTPSRPTEAFF.

V and J are TRBV2 and TRBJ2-6; 10 bases agree with TRBD1. The CDR3 runs to 18 residues. V was clipped by 2 bases and J by 2 bases; unmatched bases: 6. CDR1 is SNHLY, CDR2 FYNNEI, per germline. This CDR3 reads CASSEPRTGGPGANVLTF. CDR3 sequence (DNA): TGTGCCAGCAGTGAACCCCGGACAGGGGGACCTGGGGCCAACGTCCTGACTTTC.

The chain combines TRBV19 with TRBJ1-2; 8 bases agree with TRBD1. Losses at the gene ends were 3 bases for V and 7 bases for J; bases not matched to a gene: 16. Germline V gene sequence: CDR1 LNHDA, CDR2 SQIVND (reference sequence). The CDR3 extends over 17 amino acids. CDR3 in amino acids: CASSIPRAGGTVFGYTF. The CDR3 DNA is TGTGCCAGTAGTATCCCCCGGGCAGGGGGCACTGTTTTTGGCTACACCTTC.

CDR3 in amino acids: CASMGQGDTEAFF. As DNA, the CDR3 is TGTGCCAGCATGGGACAGGGGGACACTGAAGCTTTCTTT. The rearrangement uses TRBV2 and TRBJ1-1; 11 nucleotides line up with TRBD1. This CDR3 has 13 residues. The V gene end was trimmed by 7 bases and the J gene end by 3 bases; junction bases not matched to a gene: 1. Germline assignment: CDR1 SNHLY and CDR2 FYNNEI.

In its sample, this clone was seen a few times. This specimen includes other DNA sequences encoding the same CDR3. The chain carries TRBV9 and TRBJ1-2; TRBD1 aligns across 7 bases. V gave up 0 bases and J gave up 4 bases; unmatched junction bases: 3. Germline V gene lookup returns CDR1 SGDLS and CDR2 YYNGEE. This CDR3 is built from 14 residues. The CDR3 sequence is CASSVGQGSYGYTF. The CDR3 bases are TGTGCCAGCAGCGTAGGACAGGGCTCCTATGGCTACACCTTC.

In DNA, the CDR3 is TGTGCCAGCAGCCAAAGGGCGGGGGCAGATACGCAGTATTTT. It translates to CASSQRAGADTQYF. The J gene is TRBJ2-3, the V gene TRBV3-1 (or the pseudogene TRBV3-2), with TRBD2 matching 7 bases. The germline V gene encodes CDR1 LGHDT and CDR2 YNNKEL (reference sequence). The CDR3 spans 14 residues. The ends lost 2 bases at V and 4 bases at J; junction bases unmatched: 3.